The rows below give T cell receptor beta chains drawn from one sample of a study of glioma-infiltrating T cells after dendritic cell vaccination. Only in-frame clones appear in the TCRdb table, and some are missing; sequencing was by immunoSEQ multiplex PCR. Of about 46,000 clones in the sample, 70% to 90% were seen once. Sample: blood, taken after dendritic cell vaccination. These receptors were collected from a human donor with glioblastoma. CDR3s include the opening cysteine and the closing phenylalanine or tryptophan. Fields, in order: J gene, D gene, clone size, V gene, CDR3 DNA, CDR3 protein. The D gene is left open where the match is weak. Clone size is given for some rows only: seen once, a few or many times, or a class if the clone is expanded.

>TRBJ2-1|TRBD2|-|TRBV28
TGTGCCAGCTTACCCGGGGCGCCCGGGGAATACGGGAGGGCCGGCGGGCAGTTCTTC
CASLPGAPGEYGRAGGQFF
>TRBJ2-1|TRBD2|-|TRBV4-3
TGCGCCAGCAGCCGGCTAGCGGCCGTCAATGAGCAGTTCTTC
CASSRLAAVNEQFF
>TRBJ2-3|-|few|TRBV28
TGTGCCAGCATGATACCCCTCGGGGGTACGCAGTATTTT
CASMIPLGGTQYF
>TRBJ2-2|TRBD2|-|TRBV7-7
TGTGCTAGCAGCCCGCAAGGCGCGGGAGGGCCAACCGGGGAGCTGTTTTTT
CASSPQGAGGPTGELFF
>TRBJ1-2|TRBD1|-|TRBV10-3
TGTGCCATCAGTGAGTGGGCGCGACAGGGACAATACTATGGCTACACCTTC
CAISEWARQGQYYGYTF
>TRBJ1-2|-|-|TRBV7-2
TGTGCCAGCAGCGACAGGTCAGCTAACTATGGCTACACCTTC
CASSDRSANYGYTF
>TRBJ2-2|TRBD1|-|TRBV10-3
TGTGCCATCAGTGAGGACAGGGTCACCGGGGAGCTGTTTTTT
CAISEDRVTGELFF
>TRBJ1-2|TRBD1|-|TRBV6-5
TGTGCCAGCAGTTACGGGGACAGGGTTGGCTACACCTTC
CASSYGDRVGYTF
>TRBJ2-1|TRBD2|-|TRBV5-1
TGCGCCACCAAGACTAGCGGGGATGAGCAGTTCTTC
CATKTSGDEQFF
>TRBJ2-2|-|-|TRBV6-1
TGTGCCAGCAGTAGCCAGGGTCACGGGGAGCTGTTTTTT
CASSSQGHGELFF
>TRBJ2-3|-|-|TRBV5-1
TGCGCCAGCAGCTTACTGGGGGGAGATACGCAGTATTTT
CASSLLGGDTQYF
>TRBJ2-1|-|-|TRBV5-1
TGCGCCAGCAGGGGCCCGGGAGACTCCTACAATGAGCAGTTCTTC
CASRGPGDSYNEQFF
>TRBJ2-1|-|-|TRBV7-3
TGTGCCAGCAGCCCTCCGTCGAGGGCCGATGAGCAGTTCTTC
CASSPPSRADEQFF
>TRBJ1-5|-|-|TRBV19
TGTGCCAGTAGTATTGGCAGGGCCAGGAGTCAGCCCCAGCATTTT
CASSIGRARSQPQHF
>TRBJ2-1|-|-|TRBV6-6
TGTGCCAGCAGTTTCAGGCTCCTTGAGCAGTTCTTC
CASSFRLLEQFF
>TRBJ1-2|-|-|TRBV5-5
TGTGCCAGCAGCTTGGGACCGGCGCGGGAGAGCGGCTACACCTTC
CASSLGPARESGYTF
>TRBJ2-3|-|-|TRBV29-1
TGCAGCGTTGAGGAGAGCACAGATACGCAGTATTTT
CSVEESTDTQYF
>TRBJ2-7|TRBD1|once|TRBV7-9
TGTGCCAGCAGGTACGGGACAGGGGTCGAGCAGTACTTC
CASRYGTGVEQYF
>TRBJ1-1|TRBD1|-|TRBV5-5
TGTGCCAGCAGCTTGACGACAGGGGAGACTGAAGCTTTCTTT
CASSLTTGETEAFF
>TRBJ2-1|-|-|TRBV25-1
TGTGCCAGCAGTGACCCATTCAGGGGAAATTACAATGAGCAGTTCTTC
CASSDPFRGNYNEQFF
>TRBJ2-7|-|-|TRBV30
TGTGCCTGGAGTGTACAGGGGGGGTCGCGGGAGCAGTACTTC
CAWSVQGGSREQYF
>TRBJ2-3|-|-|TRBV19
TGTGCCAGTAGTAATGACTGGCAGAATACGCAGTATTTT
CASSNDWQNTQYF
>TRBJ2-1|TRBD1|-|TRBV30
TGTGCCTGGGACCCCGGGACAGGGGCTCTCAATGAGCAGTTCTTC
CAWDPGTGALNEQFF
>TRBJ2-1|TRBD2|-|TRBV4-1
TGCGTCAGCAGCCGCCCCGGGCGGGGGTCCTACAATGAGCAGTTCTTC
CVSSRPGRGSYNEQFF
>TRBJ1-5|TRBD1|-|TRBV6-5
TGTGCCAGCGGGACAGGGTTGGAGCCCCAGCATTTT
CASGTGLEPQHF
>TRBJ1-4|-|-|TRBV7-9
TGTGCCAGCAGCTTATTTGTATCAACTAATGAAAAACTGTTTTTT
CASSLFVSTNEKLFF
>TRBJ2-1|-|-|TRBV6-1
TGTGCCAGCAGTGAACTGACTAGAAGGTCGTCAAATGAGCAGTTCTTC
CASSELTRRSSNEQFF
>TRBJ2-7|-|-|TRBV6-1
TGTGCCAGCTTCCGGGACATCTCCTACGAGCAGTACTTC
CASFRDISYEQYF
>TRBJ1-2|TRBD1|-|TRBV2
TGTGCCAGCAGAACCGGGACAGGGATCGGGGGGCCCTATGGCTACACCTTC
CASRTGTGIGGPYGYTF
>TRBJ1-5|-|-|TRBV7-9
TGTGCCAGCAGCTCTAGTGGCCCCGGCGGTCAGCCCCAGCATTTT
CASSSSGPGGQPQHF
>TRBJ2-5|TRBD1|-|TRBV28
TGTGCCAGCATCAAGAGGACAGGGATCCAAGAGACCCAGTACTTC
CASIKRTGIQETQYF
>TRBJ2-3|-|-|TRBV6-5
TGTGCCAGCGCACGGCGGGGTAGCGCAGATACGCAGTATTTT
CASARRGSADTQYF
>TRBJ2-3|-|-|TRBV7-2
TGTGCCAGCAGCACTACCCCGGGAACGCAGTATTTT
CASSTTPGTQYF
>TRBJ2-7|-|-|TRBV7-2
TGTGCCAGCAGCTTAGACGCGCACGAGCAGTACTTC
CASSLDAHEQYF
>TRBJ2-5|-|-|TRBV18
TGTGCCAGCTCACCCCCTTCTTTTGAGCGAGAGACCCAGTACTTC
CASSPPSFERETQYF
>TRBJ1-1|TRBD1|-|TRBV7-2
TGTGCCAGCAGCGCCAAGCAGGGGGCCGAAGCTTTCTTT
CASSAKQGAEAFF
>TRBJ1-1|-|-|TRBV25-1
TGTGCCAGCAGTGAAAGCCGAGGCCGGAACACTGAAGCTTTCTTT
CASSESRGRNTEAFF
>TRBJ2-2|TRBD2|-|TRBV9
TGTGCCAGCAGCGTAGACCTAGCGGGAGTGAGTACCGGGGAGCTGTTTTTT
CASSVDLAGVSTGELFF
>TRBJ2-3|TRBD1|-|TRBV7-6
TGTGCCAGCAGTTCTGGACAGGGATCAGATACGCAGTATTTT
CASSSGQGSDTQYF
>TRBJ2-7|TRBD1|-|TRBV27
TGTGCCAGCAGTTTAAGGACAGGGTACTACGAGCAGTACTTC
CASSLRTGYYEQYF
>TRBJ1-4|-|-|TRBV28
TGTGCCAGCAGTAACATAGAAAAACTGTTTTTT
CASSNIEKLFF
>TRBJ2-7|TRBD2|-|TRBV4-1
TGCGCCAGCAGCCAAGAACGGTCTAGCGGGAGGTACGAGCAGTACTTC
CASSQERSSGRYEQYF
>TRBJ1-4|-|-|TRBV30
TGTGCCTGGAGTGTACTTAAAAAACTGTTTTTT
CAWSVLKKLFF
>TRBJ1-2|-|-|TRBV6-5
TGTGCCAGCAGTTATACATCGGGAGGCTACACCTTC
CASSYTSGGYTF
>TRBJ1-2|-|-|TRBV29-1
TGCAGCGTGGAACCCACCGGGTACTATGGCTACACCTTC
CSVEPTGYYGYTF
>TRBJ2-3|TRBD2|-|TRBV5-1
TGCGCCAGCAGCTTATCGCTTAGCGGGGCAGATACGCAGTATTTT
CASSLSLSGADTQYF
>TRBJ2-1|TRBD2|-|TRBV30
TGTGCCTGGAGTTTCGAGGGGATGCGCGGGAGGTCCTACAATGAGCAGTTCTTC
CAWSFEGMRGRSYNEQFF
>TRBJ1-2|-|-|TRBV28
TGTGCCAGCAGTTTAAGGTTCAGGGGTGGCTACACCTTC
CASSLRFRGGYTF
>TRBJ2-3|-|-|TRBV6-1
TGTGCCAGCAGTGAAGGAGGGGATACGCAGTATTTT
CASSEGGDTQYF
>TRBJ2-1|-|-|TRBV5-1
TGCGCCAGCAGCTTGGAGGGTCTGGCTAGCGTCGATGAGCAGTTCTTC
CASSLEGLASVDEQFF